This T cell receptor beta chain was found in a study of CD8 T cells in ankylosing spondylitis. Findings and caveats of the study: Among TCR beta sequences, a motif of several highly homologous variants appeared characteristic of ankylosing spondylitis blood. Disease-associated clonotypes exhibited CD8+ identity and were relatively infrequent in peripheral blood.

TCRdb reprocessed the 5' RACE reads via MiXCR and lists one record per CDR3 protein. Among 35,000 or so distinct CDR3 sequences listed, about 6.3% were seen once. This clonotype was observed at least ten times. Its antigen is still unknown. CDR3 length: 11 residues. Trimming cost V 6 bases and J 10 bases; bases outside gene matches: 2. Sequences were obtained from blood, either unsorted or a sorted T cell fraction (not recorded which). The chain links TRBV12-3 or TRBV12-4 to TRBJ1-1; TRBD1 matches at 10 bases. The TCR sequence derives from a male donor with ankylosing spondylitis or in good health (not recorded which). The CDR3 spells CASRDRGRAFF. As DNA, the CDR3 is TGTGCCAGCAGGGACAGGGGGAGAGCTTTCTTT.